The 10 T cell receptor beta chains listed next were all sequenced from one sample in a study of T cells in Graves' hyperthyroidism and ophthalmopathy. Using RNA transcripts as the source, TCR beta CDR3 regions were amplified. Primed by the HTBI set, a first-round RT-PCR was run on the TCR CDR3. From the multiplex PCR reads, TCRdb called clonotypes with MiXCR, one entry per CDR3 protein. The sample holds approximately 630,000 distinct CDR3 sequences, under 20% seen once. The sequencing sample was made of blood. Source of these receptors: a woman under 40 with Graves' hyperthyroidism.

Points on this clonotype: The junction does not match germline at one end; this may be a read error. The chain combines TRBV28 with TRBJ2-7; 7 bases are a match to TRBD1. This CDR3 is 14 amino acids long. Germline CDR1 is MDHEN and CDR2 is SYDVKM. The CDR3 region is CASRTTGTAYEQYF. The DNA for the CDR3 is TGTGCCAGCAGAACGACCGGGACAGCCTATGAGCAGTACTTC.

The chain links TRBV6-1 to TRBJ2-6, with 11 bases that match TRBD1. The V gene's germline CDR1 is MNHNS and CDR2 SASEGT. Trimming took 7 bases from V and 3 from J; bases not matched to a gene: 8. There are 17 residues in the CDR3. The CDR3 sequence is CASNPDRGLGGANVLTF. CDR3 DNA sequence: TGTGCCAGCAATCCGGACAGGGGGCTGGGTGGGGCCAACGTCCTGACTTTC.

A few counts support this clonotype. The chain links TRBV6-5 to TRBJ2-7, with a tentative D call TRBD1 (5 bases). Trimming removed 2 bases from V and 3 bases from J, with 8 bases in between. The CDR3 runs 13 residues. Germline lookup yields CDR1 MNHEY and CDR2 SVGAGI. As DNA, the CDR3 is TGTGCCAGCAGTTACCGACAGTTCTACGAGCAGTACTTC. Its translation: CASSYRQFYEQYF.

The chain employs TRBV20-1 and TRBJ2-4, with D perhaps assigned TRBD1 or TRBD2 (5 bases each). Germline CDR1 reads DFQATT; CDR2 reads SNEGSKA (reference sequence). V lost 0 bases, J lost 10 bases, and 19 bases lay in between. This CDR3 is 15 amino acids long. The CDR3 DNA reads as TGCAGTGCTAGAGATCTGGGGGAGCCTCTTAGGATTCAGTACTTC. It is translated as CSARDLGEPLRIQYF.

J is TRBJ2-2 and V is TRBV19; D may be TRBD1 (5 bases). V lost 1 base, J lost 0 bases, and 12 bases lay in between. The CDR3 covers 17 residues. The germline V gene has CDR1 LNHDA and CDR2 SQIVND (reference sequence). The CDR3 reads CASSIGEGAPNTGELFF. CDR3 in DNA: TGTGCCAGTAGTATAGGGGAAGGGGCACCGAACACCGGGGAGCTGTTTTTT.

There are many counts of this clonotype. The chain uses TRBV20-1 and TRBJ2-1; 10 bases map to TRBD2. The V and J ends lost 1 base and 4 bases, in that order; junction bases with no gene match: 4. Germline loops: CDR1 DFQATT, CDR2 SNEGSKA (reference sequence). The CDR3 length is 15 residues. CDR3 sequence reads: CSARVIAGGYNEQFF. The CDR3 nucleotides are TGCAGTGCTAGAGTTATAGCGGGGGGATACAATGAGCAGTTCTTC.

This clonotype was detected many times. The chain is built from TRBV20-1 and TRBJ2-1; no clear D. CDR3 length equals 13 residues. Trimming left V 0 bases short and J 7 bases short, with 10 bases between. Germline V gene data show CDR1 as DFQATT and CDR2 as SNEGSKA (reference sequence). The CDR3 spells CSAREWLENEQFF. CDR3 bases: TGCAGTGCTAGAGAATGGCTAGAAAATGAGCAGTTCTTC.

The table lists this clonotype with a few counts. V and J are TRBV20-1 and TRBJ2-7; 10 nucleotides line up with TRBD1. CDR1 and CDR2 (germline): DFQATT, SNEGSKA (reference sequence). The CDR3 runs 13 residues. V lost 3 bases to trimming and J lost 4 bases; unmatched junction nucleotides: 3. CDR3 region: CSASLGQGYEQYF. CDR3 DNA: TGCAGTGCTAGCTTGGGACAGGGGTACGAGCAGTACTTC.

This chain joins TRBV6-2 or TRBV6-3 and TRBJ2-1, with 8 nucleotides matching TRBD2. The germline V gene encodes CDR1 MNHEY and CDR2 SVGEGT. The CDR3 spans 16 residues. With V trimmed by 3 bases and J by 10 bases, 14 bases remained unmatched. The chain's CDR3 is CASSYKGLGLVGEQFF. Written as DNA, the CDR3 is TGTGCCAGCAGTTATAAGGGACTAGGGTTAGTGGGCGAGCAGTTCTTC.

This clonotype appeared many times. V gene TRBV2 combines with J gene TRBJ2-7; no reliable D call. Germline V CDR1 and CDR2: SNHLY, FYNNEI. The CDR3 is 13 amino acids. V was clipped by 2 bases and J by 1 base, with 6 bases between them. The CDR3 DNA follows: TGTGCCAGCAGTGAATCTTCTTCCTACGAGCAGTACTTC. It is translated as CASSESSSYEQYF.